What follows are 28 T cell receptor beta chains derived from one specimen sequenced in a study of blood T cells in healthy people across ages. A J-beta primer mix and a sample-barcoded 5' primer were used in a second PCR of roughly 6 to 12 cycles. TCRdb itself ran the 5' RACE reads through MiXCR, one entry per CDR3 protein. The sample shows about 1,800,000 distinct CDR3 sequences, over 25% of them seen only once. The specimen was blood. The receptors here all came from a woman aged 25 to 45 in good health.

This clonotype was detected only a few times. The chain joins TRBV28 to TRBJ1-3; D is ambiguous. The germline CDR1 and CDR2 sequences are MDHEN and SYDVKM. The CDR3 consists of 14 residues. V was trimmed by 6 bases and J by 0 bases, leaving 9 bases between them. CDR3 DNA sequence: TGTGCCAGCAGCTACATATTCTCTGGAAACACCATATATTTT. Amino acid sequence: CASSYIFSGNTIYF.

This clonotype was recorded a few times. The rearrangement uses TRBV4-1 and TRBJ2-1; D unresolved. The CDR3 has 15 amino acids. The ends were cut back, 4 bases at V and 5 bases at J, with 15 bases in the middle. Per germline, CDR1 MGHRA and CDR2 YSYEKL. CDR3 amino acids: CASSPQVRRDNEQFF. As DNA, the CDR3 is TGCGCCAGCAGCCCCCAAGTGCGACGTGACAATGAGCAGTTCTTC.

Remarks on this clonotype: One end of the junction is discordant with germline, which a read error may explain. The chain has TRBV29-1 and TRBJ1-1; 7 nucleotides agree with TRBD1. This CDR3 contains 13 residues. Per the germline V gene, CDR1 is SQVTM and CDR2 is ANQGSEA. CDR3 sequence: CSTRQGVDTKAFF. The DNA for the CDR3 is TGCAGCACCAGACAGGGAGTAGACACTAAAGCTTTCTTT.

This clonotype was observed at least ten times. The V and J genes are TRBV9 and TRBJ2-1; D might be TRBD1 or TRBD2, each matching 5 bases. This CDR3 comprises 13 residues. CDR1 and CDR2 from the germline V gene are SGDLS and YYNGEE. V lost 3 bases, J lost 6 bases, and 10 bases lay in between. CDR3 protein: CASSGGPVNEQFF. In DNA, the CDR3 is TGTGCCAGCAGCGGGGGACCCGTCAATGAGCAGTTCTTC.

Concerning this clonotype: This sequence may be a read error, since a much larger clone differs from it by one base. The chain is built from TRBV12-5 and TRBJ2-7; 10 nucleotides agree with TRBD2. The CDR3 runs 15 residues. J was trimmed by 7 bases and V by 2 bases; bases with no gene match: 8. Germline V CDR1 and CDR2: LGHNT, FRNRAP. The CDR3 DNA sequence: TGTGCTAGTGGTTTGACCGAGCGGGGGGGCAATGAGCAGTACTTC. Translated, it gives CASGLTERGGNEQYF.

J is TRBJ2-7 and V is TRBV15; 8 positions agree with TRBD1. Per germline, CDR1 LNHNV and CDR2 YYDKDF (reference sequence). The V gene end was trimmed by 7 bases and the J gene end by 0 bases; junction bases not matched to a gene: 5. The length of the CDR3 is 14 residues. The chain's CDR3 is CATTDRGGSYEQYF. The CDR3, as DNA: TGTGCCACCACAGACAGGGGAGGCTCCTACGAGCAGTACTTC.

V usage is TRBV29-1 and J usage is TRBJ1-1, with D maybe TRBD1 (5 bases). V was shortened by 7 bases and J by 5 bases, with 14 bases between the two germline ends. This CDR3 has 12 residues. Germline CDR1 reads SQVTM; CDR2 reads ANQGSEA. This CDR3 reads CSASGRWTEAFF. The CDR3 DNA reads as TGCAGCGCCTCGGGGCGTTGGACTGAAGCTTTCTTT.

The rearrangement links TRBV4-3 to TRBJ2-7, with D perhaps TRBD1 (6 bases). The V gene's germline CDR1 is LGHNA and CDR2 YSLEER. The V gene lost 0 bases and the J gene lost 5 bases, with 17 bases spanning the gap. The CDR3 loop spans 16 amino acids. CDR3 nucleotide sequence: TGCGCCAGCAGCCAAGACAGTAGGGGGTCTCCTCACGAGCAGTACTTC. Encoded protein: CASSQDSRGSPHEQYF.

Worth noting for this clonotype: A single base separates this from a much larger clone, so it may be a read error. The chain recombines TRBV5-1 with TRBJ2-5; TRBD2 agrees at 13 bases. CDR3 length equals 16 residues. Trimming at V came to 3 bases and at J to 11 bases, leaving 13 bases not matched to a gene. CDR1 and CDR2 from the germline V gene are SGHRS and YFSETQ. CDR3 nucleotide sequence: TGCGCCAGCAGCTCAACCGGGACTAGCGGGGCCTACGCGCAGTACTTC. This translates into CASSSTGTSGAYAQYF.

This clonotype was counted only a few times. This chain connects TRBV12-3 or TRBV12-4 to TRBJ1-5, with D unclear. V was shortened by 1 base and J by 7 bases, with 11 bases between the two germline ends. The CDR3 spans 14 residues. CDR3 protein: CASSLGPLTQPQHF. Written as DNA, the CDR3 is TGTGCCAGCAGTTTAGGACCCCTGACGCAGCCCCAGCATTTT.

The CDR3 sequence: CAWGTEYNQPQHF. CDR3 DNA: TGTGCCTGGGGGACGGAGTACAATCAGCCCCAGCATTTT. The chain joins TRBV30 to TRBJ1-5, with D tentatively TRBD1 (5 bases). CDR3 length: 13 residues. Germline values: CDR1 GTSNPN, CDR2 SVGIG (reference sequence). V gave up 5 bases and J gave up 3 bases, with 11 bases separating them.

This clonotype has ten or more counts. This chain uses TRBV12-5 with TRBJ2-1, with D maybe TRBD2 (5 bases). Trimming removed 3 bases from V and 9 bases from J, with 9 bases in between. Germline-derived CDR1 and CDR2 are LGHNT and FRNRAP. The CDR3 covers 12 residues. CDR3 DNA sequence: TGTGCTAGTGGTTTCATCCGGGGTGAGCAGTTCTTC. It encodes CASGFIRGEQFF. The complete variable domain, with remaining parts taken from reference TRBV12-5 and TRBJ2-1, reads DARVTQTPRHKVTEMGQEVTMRCQPILGHNTVFWYRQTMMQGLELLAYFRNRAPLDDSGMPKDRFSAEMPDATLATLKIQPSEPRDSAVYFCASGFIRGEQFFGPGTRLTVL.

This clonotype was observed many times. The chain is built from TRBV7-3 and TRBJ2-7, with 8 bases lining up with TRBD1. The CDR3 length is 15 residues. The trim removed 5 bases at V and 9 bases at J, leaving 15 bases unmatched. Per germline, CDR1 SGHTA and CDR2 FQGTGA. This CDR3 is CASSASTGTGTVQYF. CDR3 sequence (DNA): TGTGCCAGCAGCGCATCGACCGGGACAGGAACCGTGCAGTACTTC. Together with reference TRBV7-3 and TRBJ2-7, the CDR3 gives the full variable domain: GAGVSQTPSNKVTEKGKYVELRCDPISGHTALYWYRQSLGQGPEFLIYFQGTGAADDSGLPNDRFFAVRPEGSVSTLKIQRTERGDSAVYLCASSASTGTGTVQYFGPGTRLTVT.

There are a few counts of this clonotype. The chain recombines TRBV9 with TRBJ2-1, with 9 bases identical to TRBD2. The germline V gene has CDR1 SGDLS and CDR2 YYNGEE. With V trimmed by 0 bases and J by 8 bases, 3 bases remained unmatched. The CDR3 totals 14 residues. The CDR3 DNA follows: TGTGCCAGCAGCGTAGAGGGACTAGCATATGAGCAGTTCTTC. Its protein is CASSVEGLAYEQFF.

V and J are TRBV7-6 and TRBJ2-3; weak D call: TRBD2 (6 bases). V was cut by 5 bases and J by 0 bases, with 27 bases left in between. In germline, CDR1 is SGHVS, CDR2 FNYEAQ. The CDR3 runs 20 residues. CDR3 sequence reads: CASSQRALPRVAGSTDTQYF. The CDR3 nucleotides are TGTGCCAGCAGCCAACGGGCCCTCCCCCGCGTGGCGGGGAGCACAGATACGCAGTATTTT.

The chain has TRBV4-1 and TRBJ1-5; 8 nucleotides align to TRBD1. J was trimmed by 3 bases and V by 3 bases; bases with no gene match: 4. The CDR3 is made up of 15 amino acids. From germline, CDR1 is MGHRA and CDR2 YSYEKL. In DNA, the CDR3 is TGCGCCAGCAGCCAGCAGGGGGCGAACAATCAGCCCCAGCATTTT. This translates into CASSQQGANNQPQHF.

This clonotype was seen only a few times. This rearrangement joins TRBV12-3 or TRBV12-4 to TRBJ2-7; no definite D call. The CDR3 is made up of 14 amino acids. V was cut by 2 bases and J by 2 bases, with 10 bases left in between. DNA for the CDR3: TGTGCCAGCAGTTTATCCAGCACTACCTACGAGCAGTACTTC. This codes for CASSLSSTTYEQYF.

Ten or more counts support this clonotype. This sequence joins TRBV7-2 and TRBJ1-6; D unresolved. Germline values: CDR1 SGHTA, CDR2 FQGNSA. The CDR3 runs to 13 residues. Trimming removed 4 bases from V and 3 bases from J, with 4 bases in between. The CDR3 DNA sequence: TGTGCCAGCAGCTCCGACTATAATTCACCCCTCCACTTT. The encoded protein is CASSSDYNSPLHF.

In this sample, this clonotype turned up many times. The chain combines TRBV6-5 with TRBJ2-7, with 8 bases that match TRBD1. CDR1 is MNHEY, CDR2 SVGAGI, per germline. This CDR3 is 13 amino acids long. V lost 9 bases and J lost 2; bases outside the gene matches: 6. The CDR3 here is CASGTGPTYEQYF. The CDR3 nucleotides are TGTGCCAGTGGGACAGGTCCGACCTACGAGCAGTACTTC.

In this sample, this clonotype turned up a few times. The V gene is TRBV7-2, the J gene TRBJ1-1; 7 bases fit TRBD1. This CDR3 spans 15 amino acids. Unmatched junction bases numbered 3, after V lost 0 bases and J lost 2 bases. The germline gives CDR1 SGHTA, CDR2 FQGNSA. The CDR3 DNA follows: TGTGCCAGCAGCTTAGCGAAGGGGGCTAACACTGAAGCTTTCTTT. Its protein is CASSLAKGANTEAFF.

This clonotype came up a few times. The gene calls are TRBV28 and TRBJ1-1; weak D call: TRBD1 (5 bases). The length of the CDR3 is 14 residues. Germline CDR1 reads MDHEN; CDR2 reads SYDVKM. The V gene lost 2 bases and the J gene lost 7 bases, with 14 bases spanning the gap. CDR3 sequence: CASSLRQGMFEAFF. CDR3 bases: TGTGCCAGCAGTTTAAGGCAGGGAATGTTTGAAGCTTTCTTT.

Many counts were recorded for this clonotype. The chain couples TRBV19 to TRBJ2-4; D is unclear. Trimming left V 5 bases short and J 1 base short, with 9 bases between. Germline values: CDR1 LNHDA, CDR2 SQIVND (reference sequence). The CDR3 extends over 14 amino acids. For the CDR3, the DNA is TGTGCCAGTAGTTCGACCTCCGCCAAAAACATTCAGTACTTC. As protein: CASSSTSAKNIQYF.

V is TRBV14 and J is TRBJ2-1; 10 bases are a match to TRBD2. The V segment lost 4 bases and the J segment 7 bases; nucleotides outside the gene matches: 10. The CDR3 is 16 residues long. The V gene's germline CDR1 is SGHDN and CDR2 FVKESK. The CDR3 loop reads CASSPKLAGMSNEQFF. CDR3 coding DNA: TGTGCCAGCAGCCCAAAACTAGCGGGAATGAGTAATGAGCAGTTCTTC. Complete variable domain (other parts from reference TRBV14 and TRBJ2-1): EAGVTQFPSHSVIEKGQTVTLRCDPISGHDNLYWYRRVMGKEIKFLLHFVKESKQDESGMPNNRFLAERTGGTYSTLKVQPAELEDSGVYFCASSPKLAGMSNEQFFGPGTRLTVL.

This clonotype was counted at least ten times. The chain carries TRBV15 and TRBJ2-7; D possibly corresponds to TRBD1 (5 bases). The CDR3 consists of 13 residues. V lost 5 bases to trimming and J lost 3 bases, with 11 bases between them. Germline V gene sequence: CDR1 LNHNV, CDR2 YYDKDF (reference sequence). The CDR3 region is CATSPGLYYEQYF. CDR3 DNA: TGTGCCACCAGCCCAGGGCTATACTACGAGCAGTACTTC.

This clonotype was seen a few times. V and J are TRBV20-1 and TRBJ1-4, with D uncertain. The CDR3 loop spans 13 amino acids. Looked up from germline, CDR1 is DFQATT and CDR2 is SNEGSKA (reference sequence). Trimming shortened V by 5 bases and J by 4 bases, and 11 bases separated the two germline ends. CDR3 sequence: CSAYQRLNEKLFF. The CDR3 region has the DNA TGCAGTGCTTACCAAAGGCTTAATGAAAAACTGTTTTTT.

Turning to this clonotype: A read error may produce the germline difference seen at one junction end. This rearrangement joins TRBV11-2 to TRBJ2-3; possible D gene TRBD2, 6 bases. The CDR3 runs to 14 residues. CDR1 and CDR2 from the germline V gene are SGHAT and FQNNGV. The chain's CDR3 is CANSLGTSTDTQYF. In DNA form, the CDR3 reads TGTGCCAACAGCTTAGGGACTAGCACAGATACGCAGTATTTT.

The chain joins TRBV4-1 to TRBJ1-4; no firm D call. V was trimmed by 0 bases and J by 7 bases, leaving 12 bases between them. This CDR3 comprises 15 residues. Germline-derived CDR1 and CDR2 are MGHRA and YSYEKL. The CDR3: CASSQDVTWGEKLFF. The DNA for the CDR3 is TGCGCCAGCAGCCAAGATGTTACTTGGGGTGAAAAACTGTTTTTT.

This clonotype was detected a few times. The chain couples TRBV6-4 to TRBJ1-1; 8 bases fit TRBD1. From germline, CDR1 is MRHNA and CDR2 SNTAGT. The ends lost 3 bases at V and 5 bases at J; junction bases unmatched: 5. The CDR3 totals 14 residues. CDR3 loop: CASSESRGQTEAFF. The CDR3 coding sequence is TGTGCCAGCAGTGAGAGCAGGGGGCAAACTGAAGCTTTCTTT.